This entry lists 18 T cell receptor beta chains sequenced from one sample in a study of blood T cell repertoires in COVID-19. Assay used: immunoSEQ multiplex PCR; TCRdb lists only in-frame clones, some missing. The data contain 22,000 or so clones, about 88% of them singletons. Source material: peripheral blood. These receptors were collected from a human donor in a cohort sampled during active COVID-19. The donor label of this sample is uncertain.

The gene calls are TRBV5-5 and TRBJ1-2, with D uncertain. From germline, CDR1 is SGHKS and CDR2 YYEKEE (reference sequence). Trimming left V 4 bases short and J 0 bases short, with 10 bases between. This CDR3 has 14 residues. CDR3 loop: CASSRPRSNYGYTF. CDR3 sequence (DNA): TGTGCCAGCAGCCGTCCTAGATCTAACTATGGCTACACCTTC.

The J gene is TRBJ2-7, the V gene TRBV20-1; D possibly corresponds to TRBD1 (5 bases). The CDR3 extends over 15 amino acids. From germline, CDR1 is DFQATT and CDR2 SNEGSKA (reference sequence). V lost 3 bases and J 1 base, leaving 16 bases between the germline ends. CDR3 region: CSASSGLQASYEQYF. CDR3 bases: TGCAGTGCTAGTTCAGGGCTCCAAGCTTCCTACGAGCAGTACTTC.

The CDR3 DNA follows: TGTGCCAGCTCATTGGCAAAGGGGTACGAGCAGTACTTC. Its protein is CASSLAKGYEQYF. The V call is TRBV18, the J call TRBJ2-7; tentatively, D is TRBD1 (5 bases). This CDR3 spans 13 amino acids. Germline V gives CDR1 KGHSH, CDR2 LQKENI. V was shortened by 5 bases and J by 4 bases, with 12 bases between the two germline ends.

This rearrangement joins TRBV27 to TRBJ2-7; TRBD1 might be the D (5 bases). With 1 base removed from V and 3 bases from J, the gap between germline ends came to 16 bases. The CDR3 covers 16 residues. Germline CDR1 and CDR2: MNHEY and SMNVEV (reference sequence). The CDR3 sequence is CASSLFNRPKNYEQYF. In DNA form, the CDR3 reads TGTGCCAGCAGTTTATTCAACAGGCCCAAGAACTACGAGCAGTACTTC.

V is TRBV2 and J is TRBJ2-1, with D tentatively TRBD2 (6 bases). There are 15 residues in the CDR3. Looked up from germline, CDR1 is SNHLY and CDR2 is FYNNEI. Trimming pared 4 bases from V and 4 bases from J, leaving 14 bases between. In DNA form, the CDR3 reads TGTGCCAGCAGTGCTCAAGCGGGCAATTACAATGAGCAGTTCTTC. It codes for CASSAQAGNYNEQFF.

The V call is TRBV30, the J call TRBJ2-1; 13 bases are a match to TRBD2. Germline CDR1 is GTSNPN and CDR2 is SVGIG (reference sequence). J gave up 10 bases and V 1 base, and 7 bases lay outside the gene matches. This CDR3 region has 15 residues. The CDR3 region has the DNA TGTGCCTGGAGTGGACTAGCGGGAGGTATAGAAGAGCAGTTCTTC. This gives the protein CAWSGLAGGIEEQFF.

V is TRBV5-1 and J is TRBJ2-1; 12 bases are a match to TRBD2. The V and J ends lost 4 bases and 3 bases, in that order; junction bases with no gene match: 8. Germline CDR1 reads SGHRS; CDR2 reads YFSETQ. The CDR3 totals 17 residues. The CDR3 here is CASSPQPSGRGYNEQFF. In DNA form, the CDR3 reads TGCGCCAGCAGCCCCCAACCTAGCGGGAGGGGCTACAATGAGCAGTTCTTC.

The chain has TRBV5-6 and TRBJ2-7; D might be TRBD2 (6 bases). V was shortened by 4 bases and J by 3 bases, with 14 bases between the two germline ends. The CDR3 sequence is 14 residues long. Germline-derived CDR1 and CDR2 are SGHDT and YYEEEE. The CDR3 loop is CASSLAPRDYEQYF. The CDR3 DNA sequence: TGTGCCAGCAGCCTGGCGCCGCGGGACTACGAGCAGTACTTC.

The gene calls are TRBV6-6 and TRBJ2-5; 10 bases are shared with TRBD2. The trim removed 0 bases at V and 4 bases at J, leaving 2 bases unmatched. CDR3 size: 15 residues. Germline lookup yields CDR1 MNHNY and CDR2 SVGAGI (reference sequence). The DNA of the CDR3 is TGTGCCAGCAGTTACTCGGGACTAGCGTTAGAGACCCAGTACTTC. This codes for CASSYSGLALETQYF.

The V call is TRBV5-1, the J call TRBJ1-5; D unclear. The CDR3 spans 13 residues. V was trimmed by 0 bases and J by 4 bases, leaving 5 bases between them. Germline V lookup: CDR1 SGHRS, CDR2 YFSETQ. CDR3 amino acids: CASSLGPNQPQHF. CDR3 nucleotide sequence: TGCGCCAGCAGCTTGGGGCCTAATCAGCCCCAGCATTTT.

The chain recombines TRBV6-1 with TRBJ1-1; 10 bases are a match to TRBD1. Per germline, CDR1 MNHNS and CDR2 SASEGT. Trimming at V came to 4 bases and at J to 3 bases, leaving 8 bases not matched to a gene. This CDR3 has 16 residues. CDR3 sequence reads: CASSGRQGAEYTEAFF. In DNA, the CDR3 is TGTGCCAGCAGTGGAAGACAGGGGGCCGAATACACTGAAGCTTTCTTT.

V gene TRBV7-9 combines with J gene TRBJ1-1; no firm D call. Germline CDR1 SEHNR, CDR2 FQNEAQ (reference sequence). The CDR3 runs 16 residues. V lost 2 bases, J lost 1 base, and 14 bases lay in between. The CDR3 loop is CASSLSWSRPNTEAFF. For the CDR3, the DNA is TGTGCCAGCAGCTTAAGTTGGAGCAGACCGAACACTGAAGCTTTCTTT.

The CDR3 nucleotides read TGTGCCAGCAGTTACCGTAGCGGGAGGGCGAATGAGCAGTTCTTC. Its translation is CASSYRSGRANEQFF. This chain joins TRBV6-6 and TRBJ2-1; TRBD2 matches 11 bases. With 2 bases clipped from V and 7 bases from J, the junction kept 4 bases outside the gene matches. The CDR3 spans 15 residues. Germline V gene sequence: CDR1 MNHNY, CDR2 SVGAGI (reference sequence).

The genes are TRBV3-1 (or the pseudogene TRBV3-2) and TRBJ2-7; D not certain. The CDR3 loop spans 14 amino acids. Per germline, CDR1 LGHDT and CDR2 YNNKEL (reference sequence). V lost 4 bases and J lost 2, with 12 bases in between. CDR3 sequence: CASSRSRLAYEQYF. The CDR3 region has the DNA TGTGCCAGCAGCCGTTCAAGACTTGCCTACGAGCAGTACTTC.

This chain uses TRBV23-1 with TRBJ2-7, with D uncertain. TRBV23-1 carries the ORF label, with uncertain function. V lost 2 bases and J 4 bases, leaving 3 bases between the germline ends. The CDR3 is 11 residues long. The DNA of the CDR3 is TGCGCCAGCAGTCAACTTTACGAGCAGTACTTC. Protein sequence: CASSQLYEQYF.

This chain joins TRBV4-1 and TRBJ2-7, with D perhaps matching TRBD2 (6 bases). Looked up from germline, CDR1 is MGHRA and CDR2 is YSYEKL. The CDR3 is made up of 15 amino acids. V was clipped by 1 base and J by 5 bases, with 15 bases between them. CDR3 sequence: CASSQAGGTPHEQYF. Here the CDR3 DNA reads TGCGCCAGCAGCCAAGCTGGCGGGACCCCTCACGAGCAGTACTTC.

The V and J genes are TRBV29-1 and TRBJ2-5; TRBD2 agrees at 12 bases. V was pared by 4 bases and J by 10 bases, with 4 bases of the junction left unmatched. The CDR3 consists of 12 residues. The germline V gene encodes CDR1 SQVTM and CDR2 ANQGSEA. In DNA, the CDR3 is TGCAGCGTTGGGCTAGCGGGAGGGGGCCAGTACTTC. This gives the protein CSVGLAGGGQYF.

There are a few counts of this clone. The chain recombines TRBV5-1 with TRBJ2-7; 7 nucleotides match TRBD1. Germline V CDR1 and CDR2: SGHRS, YFSETQ. The CDR3 contains 13 residues. The V and J ends lost 0 bases and 7 bases, in that order; junction bases with no gene match: 4. In DNA, the CDR3 is TGCGCCAGCAGCTTGGGTGGGACAGAGGAGCAGTACTTC. It codes for CASSLGGTEEQYF.